The clone carrying this T cell receptor beta chain was seen ten or more times. The antigen is unknown. Germline V CDR1 and CDR2: MNHEY, SVGEGT. The CDR3 is 13 residues long. The germline V and J ends were trimmed by 7 bases and 0 bases, with 9 bases remaining between them. These data are taken from a study of T cells after yellow fever vaccination. On the study more broadly: For low cell numbers, libraries were made with SMART-Seq v4 Ultra Low Input. Whole-study findings and limits: The booster response re-showed most primary clones: 96% CD4, approximately 90% CD8. The appearance of a small share of clonotypes in both CD4 and CD8 compartments was observed.

TCRdb re-derived calls from the 5' RACE reads in MiXCR, one entry per CDR3 protein. The table has 150,000 to 200,000 distinct CDR3 sequences, approximately 6% seen once; the top ten hold less than 3.5%. The source material was CD4+ T cells sorted from PBMCs, sampled on the day of the first yellow fever vaccination. This sequence joins TRBV6-2 or TRBV6-3 and TRBJ1-1, with TRBD1 as a possible D gene (5 bases). The receptor was isolated from a man aged 18 to 30 who received the YFV17D yellow fever vaccine. CDR3 sequence reads: CASTNRMNTEAFF. In DNA, the CDR3 is TGTGCCAGCACGAACAGGATGAACACTGAAGCTTTCTTT.